This T cell receptor (beta chain) was found in a study of CXCR3-negative and CXCR3-positive naive CD8 T cells. Turning to this clonotype: Its antigen is undetermined.

Study results and caveats: Naive CXCR3-negative cells resembled naive CXCR3-positive cells in TRBV-TRBJ usage; memory cells differed. A higher hydrophobicity marked the TRB CDR3s of CXCR3-positive naive cells versus CXCR3-negative naive cells. The study found comparably high diversity in both naive subsets and much lower diversity in memory CD8+ cells.

The CDR3 extends over 15 amino acids. Germline CDR1 reads MDHEN; CDR2 reads SYDVKM. Through 5' RACE with UMI labels, the TRB cDNA libraries were prepared. Following a re-call of the 5' RACE reads, TCRdb has one entry per CDR3 protein and lacks DNA. The sample's table shows around 81,000 distinct CDR3 sequences. The sorter processed each CD8+ T cell subset in triplicate at about 320,000 cells apiece. The clonotype comes from a human donor in good health. Some clones in this sample may be carry-over from other donors' samples. The chain couples TRBV28 to TRBJ2-3; TCRdb proposes TRBD2, but this gene call is untestable without DNA. The sequencing sample was made of naive CXCR3- CD8+ T cells from blood. The sample's subset: CD45RO-CCR7+CD27+CD95- naive CD8+ T cells lacking CXCR3 (TNR3-). The CDR3 reads CASSFFASGADTQYF. Together with reference TRBV28 and TRBJ2-3, the CDR3 gives the full variable domain: DVKVTQSSRYLVKRTGEKVFLECVQDMDHENMFWYRQDPGLGLRLIYFSYDVKMKEKGDIPEGYSVSREKKERFSLILESASTNQTSMYLCASSFFASGADTQYFGPGTRLTVL.